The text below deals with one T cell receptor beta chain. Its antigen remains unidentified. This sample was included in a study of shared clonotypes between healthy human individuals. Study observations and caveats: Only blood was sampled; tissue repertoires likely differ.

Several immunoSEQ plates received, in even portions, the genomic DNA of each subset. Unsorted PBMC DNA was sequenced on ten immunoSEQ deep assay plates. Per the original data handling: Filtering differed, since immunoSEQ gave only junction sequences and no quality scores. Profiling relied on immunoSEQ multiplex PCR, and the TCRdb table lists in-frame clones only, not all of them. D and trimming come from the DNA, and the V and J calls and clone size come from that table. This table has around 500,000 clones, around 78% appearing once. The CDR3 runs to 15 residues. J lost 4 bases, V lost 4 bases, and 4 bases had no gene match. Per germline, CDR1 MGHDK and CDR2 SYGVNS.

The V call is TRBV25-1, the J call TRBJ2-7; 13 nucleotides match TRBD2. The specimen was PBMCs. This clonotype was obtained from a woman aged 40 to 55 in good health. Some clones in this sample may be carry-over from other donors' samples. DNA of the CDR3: TGTGCCAGCAGTGGGGAGACTAGCGGGAGGTACGAGCAGTACTTC. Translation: CASSGETSGRYEQYF.